A selection of T cell receptor beta chains follows, all from one sample in a study of T cells after yellow fever vaccination. In TCRdb, the 5' RACE reads were re-called with MiXCR into one record per CDR3 protein. The sample holds some 220,000 distinct CDR3 sequences; approximately 3% are singletons and the top ten take roughly 3%. The input for sequencing was CD4+ T cells sorted from PBMCs, taken 10 days after the yellow fever booster vaccination. The receptors were gathered from a man between 18 and 35 years old who received the YFV17D yellow fever vaccine. Both conserved end residues are part of each CDR3. A D gene is named only where the DNA matches it firmly. Clone size is given for some rows only: seen once, a few or many times, or a class if the clone is expanded.

j_call d_call v_call clone_size cdr3_aa cdr3_nt
TRBJ1-1 - TRBV7-2 - CASKDESTEAFF TGTGCCAGCAAGGACGAGTCCACTGAAGCTTTCTTT
TRBJ1-2 - TRBV24-1 - CATSDPRDTGGYTF TGTGCCACCAGTGACCCCCGGGACACAGGAGGCTACACCTTC
TRBJ1-5 TRBD1 TRBV20-1 many CSARGGTVHQPQHF TGCAGTGCTAGAGGGGGGACAGTCCATCAGCCCCAGCATTTT
TRBJ2-3 TRBD2 TRBV7-9 many CASSSAIAGGSDTQYF TGTGCCAGCAGCTCGGCTATAGCGGGGGGCTCAGATACGCAGTATTTT
TRBJ1-2 - TRBV4-1 few CASSQDGYGYTF TGCGCCAGCAGCCAAGACGGCTATGGCTACACCTTC
TRBJ2-5 - TRBV7-9 many CASSLAEGATQYF TGTGCCAGCAGCTTAGCAGAGGGTGCGACCCAGTACTTC
TRBJ1-6 TRBD1 TRBV12-3/TRBV12-4 - CASSGQGAANFWVRDSPLHF TGTGCCAGCAGTGGACAGGGGGCCGCCAATTTCTGGGTTCGGGATTCACCCCTCCACTTT
TRBJ1-2 - TRBV5-1 many CASSLAVGTGGYTF TGCGCCAGCAGCTTGGCCGTAGGAACCGGTGGCTACACCTTC
TRBJ1-4 - TRBV9 many CASSVSGRGEKLFF TGTGCCAGCAGCGTTTCAGGCCGGGGTGAAAAACTGTTTTTT
TRBJ2-7 - TRBV7-9 many CASSTGRSYEQYF TGTGCCAGCAGCACGGGACGGAGCTACGAGCAGTACTTC
TRBJ1-1 - TRBV25-1 many CASSEYGRATEAFF TGTGCCAGCAGTGAATATGGCAGGGCCACTGAAGCTTTCTTT
TRBJ2-4 - TRBV28 - CASSPYPGVAKNIQYF TGTGCCAGCAGTCCATATCCCGGGGTAGCCAAAAACATTCAGTACTTC
TRBJ1-2 TRBD1 TRBV5-5 few CASSPGTGVDYGYTF TGTGCCAGCAGCCCGGGGACAGGGGTCGACTATGGCTACACCTTC
TRBJ1-1 TRBD1 TRBV3-1 - CASSQPPGTGEAFF TGTGCCAGCAGCCAACCCCCCGGGACAGGTGAAGCTTTCTTT
TRBJ2-3 TRBD2 TRBV4-3 few CASSQDRGASGSTDTQYF TGCGCCAGCAGCCAAGATCGAGGAGCTAGCGGTAGCACAGATACGCAGTATTTT
TRBJ1-6 TRBD1 TRBV5-1 few CATTLGQGDSPLHF TGCGCCACCACCTTGGGACAGGGAGATTCACCCCTCCACTTT
TRBJ1-2 TRBD1 TRBV20-1 many CSARGQVIAGYTF TGCAGTGCTAGGGGACAGGTAATAGCTGGCTACACCTTC
TRBJ2-5 - TRBV24-1 few CATSDPRTAGETQYF TGTGCCACCAGTGACCCGCGGACAGCCGGAGAGACCCAGTACTTC
TRBJ1-2 - TRBV4-3 - CASSQEPGYGYTF TGCGCCAGCAGCCAAGAGCCAGGATATGGCTACACCTTC
TRBJ2-7 - TRBV5-6 many CASSLMGSYEQYF TGTGCCAGCAGCTTGATGGGCTCCTACGAGCAGTACTTC
TRBJ1-1 - TRBV6-2/TRBV6-3 many CASSRLLQGNTEAFF TGTGCCAGCAGTCGCCTCCTCCAAGGAAACACTGAAGCTTTCTTT
TRBJ1-1 TRBD1 TRBV12-3/TRBV12-4 - CASSLRTGYSEAFF TGTGCCAGCAGTTTGAGGACAGGATACTCTGAAGCTTTCTTT
TRBJ2-4 - TRBV24-1 many CATSDPTGTKNIQYF TGTGCCACCAGTGATCCGACTGGGACCAAAAACATTCAGTACTTC
TRBJ2-2 - TRBV5-1 many CASSAEAWNTGELFF TGCGCCAGCAGCGCAGAAGCCTGGAACACCGGGGAGCTGTTTTTT
TRBJ1-2 - TRBV12-3/TRBV12-4 many CASSLARGPGGYTF TGTGCCAGCAGTTTAGCGAGGGGTCCCGGTGGCTACACCTTC
TRBJ1-4 - TRBV5-4 few CASSTPGGNEKLFF TGTGCCAGCAGCACCCCGGGCGGTAATGAAAAACTGTTTTTT
TRBJ2-5 - TRBV7-2 many CASSRPGETQYF TGTGCCAGCAGCCGCCCGGGGGAGACCCAGTACTTC
TRBJ2-5 - TRBV7-2 - CASSPGVPRGTQYF TGTGCCAGCAGCCCAGGGGTCCCTCGGGGGACCCAGTACTTC
TRBJ2-1 TRBD2 TRBV6-1 many CASNRPGLPVDEQFF TGTGCCAGCAACCGACCGGGACTACCCGTCGATGAGCAGTTCTTC
TRBJ1-5 - TRBV28 many CASSPDRLNQPQHF TGTGCCAGCAGTCCCGACAGGCTCAATCAGCCCCAGCATTTT
TRBJ1-5 - TRBV7-8 once CASSLEVGGNQPQHF TGTGCCAGCAGCTTAGAAGTAGGGGGGAATCAGCCCCAGCATTTT
TRBJ2-3 TRBD2 TRBV20-1 many CSARGIAGAPTQYF TGCAGTGCTAGAGGTATAGCGGGGGCACCGACGCAGTATTTT
TRBJ1-1 - TRBV7-9 - CASSLAGENTEAFF TGTGCCAGCAGCTTAGCTGGCGAGAACACTGAAGCTTTCTTT
TRBJ2-3 TRBD2 TRBV7-2 many CASSLVLAGRTDTQYF TGTGCCAGCAGCTTAGTACTAGCGGGGCGCACAGATACGCAGTATTTT
TRBJ1-2 TRBD1 TRBV5-1 few CASSFARGLNYGYTF TGCGCCAGCAGCTTCGCCAGGGGGCTCAACTATGGCTACACCTTC
TRBJ2-5 - TRBV5-1 few CASSLIGAEEETQYF TGCGCCAGCAGCTTAATTGGGGCGGAGGAAGAGACCCAGTACTTC
TRBJ1-2 - TRBV12-3/TRBV12-4 many CASSLGVVGYTF TGTGCCAGCTCACTAGGGGTTGTTGGCTACACCTTC
TRBJ1-2 - TRBV4-2 - CASSQDRGEYYGYTF TGTGCCAGCAGCCAAGATAGGGGGGAATATTATGGCTACACCTTC
TRBJ2-5 TRBD2 TRBV19 many CASTPAGAKETQYF TGTGCCAGTACCCCAGCGGGGGCGAAAGAGACCCAGTACTTC
TRBJ1-2 TRBD1 TRBV7-2 many CASSSPTGYFYGYTF TGTGCCAGCAGCTCGCCGACAGGGTATTTCTATGGCTACACCTTC
TRBJ2-3 - TRBV30 - CAWSGLADTQYF TGTGCCTGGAGCGGCTTAGCGGATACGCAGTATTTT
TRBJ2-7 - TRBV7-3 many CASSSPGGQGPYEQYF TGTGCCAGCAGCTCCCCCGGGGGGCAGGGACCCTACGAGCAGTACTTC
TRBJ2-6 - TRBV12-3/TRBV12-4 - CASSFSQDSGANVLTF TGTGCCAGCAGTTTTTCACAGGACTCTGGGGCCAACGTCCTGACTTTC
TRBJ2-1 - TRBV30 many CAWSSLLQANEQFF TGTGCCTGGAGTTCCCTTCTCCAGGCCAATGAGCAGTTCTTC
TRBJ1-2 - TRBV7-8 - CASSLNRPSGYTF TGTGCCAGCAGCTTAAACAGACCTTCTGGCTACACCTTC
TRBJ1-2 TRBD1 TRBV10-3 - CAISAQQGNDYGYTF TGTGCCATCAGCGCACAACAGGGGAACGACTATGGCTACACCTTC
TRBJ1-3 TRBD1 TRBV7-8 - CASSSDRAFGGNTIYF TGTGCCAGCAGCTCAGACAGGGCGTTTGGTGGAAACACCATATATTTT
TRBJ2-5 - TRBV27 - CASSPSSRGRETQYF TGTGCCAGCAGTCCCAGCTCCAGGGGTAGGGAGACCCAGTACTTC
TRBJ1-2 - TRBV10-3 many CAISESAGVRNYGYTF TGTGCCATCAGTGAGTCGGCAGGGGTCCGAAACTATGGCTACACCTTC
TRBJ2-1 - TRBV3-1 - CASSPPYGGGSYNEQFF TGTGCCAGCAGCCCTCCTTATGGAGGTGGGTCCTACAATGAGCAGTTCTTC
TRBJ2-1 TRBD1 TRBV5-1 - CASSLGTANNEQFF TGCGCCAGCAGCCTGGGGACAGCAAACAATGAGCAGTTCTTC
TRBJ2-1 - TRBV18 few CASSVLGSSYNEQFF TGTGCCAGCTCGGTTCTAGGGAGCTCCTACAATGAGCAGTTCTTC
TRBJ1-1 TRBD1 TRBV24-1 few CATSEGTGQAFF TGTGCCACCAGTGAAGGGACAGGGCAGGCTTTCTTT
TRBJ2-3 - TRBV2 - CASMAAGTDTQYF TGTGCCAGCATGGCGGCCGGGACAGATACGCAGTATTTT
TRBJ2-5 TRBD2 TRBV7-3 medium-sized CASSPGGPLETQYF TGTGCCAGCAGCCCGGGGGGGCCCTTGGAGACCCAGTACTTC